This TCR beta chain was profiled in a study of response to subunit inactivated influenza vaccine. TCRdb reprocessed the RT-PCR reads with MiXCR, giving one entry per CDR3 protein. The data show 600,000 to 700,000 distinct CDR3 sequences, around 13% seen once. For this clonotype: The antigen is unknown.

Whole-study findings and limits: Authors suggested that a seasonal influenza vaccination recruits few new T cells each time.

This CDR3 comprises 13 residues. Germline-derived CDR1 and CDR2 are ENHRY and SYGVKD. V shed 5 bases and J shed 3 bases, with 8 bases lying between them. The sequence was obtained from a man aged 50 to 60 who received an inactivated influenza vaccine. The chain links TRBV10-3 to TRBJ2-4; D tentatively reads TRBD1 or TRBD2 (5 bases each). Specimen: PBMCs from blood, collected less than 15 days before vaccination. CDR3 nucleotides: TGTGCCATCAGTTGGGACCTCAAAAACATTCAGTACTTC. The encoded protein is CAISWDLKNIQYF.